These 10 T cell receptor beta chains were sequenced from one sample in a study of blood T cell repertoires in COVID-19. The table came from immunoSEQ multiplex PCR; TCRdb's copy has only in-frame clones and leaves some out. The data contain fewer than 300,000 clones, about 80% of them seen just once; the ten biggest clones take up approximately 9%. The sample comprised peripheral blood. These receptors were collected from a woman in her 50s who had recovered from COVID-19.

The count of this clone is one. The chain uses TRBV28 and TRBJ1-1; a weak D match, TRBD1 (5 bases). Looked up from germline, CDR1 is MDHEN and CDR2 is SYDVKM. This CDR3 comprises 11 residues. The CDR3: CAGQGNTEAFF. The CDR3 DNA follows: TGTGCAGGGCAGGGGAACACTGAAGCTTTCTTT.

The rearrangement uses TRBV4-3 and TRBJ2-7, with 10 bases lining up with TRBD1. After removal of 0 bases from V and 2 bases from J, the junction contained 4 bases not matched to a gene. The CDR3 sequence is 16 residues long. Germline values: CDR1 LGHNA, CDR2 YSLEER. The DNA of the CDR3 is TGCGCCAGCAGCCAAGATTTGGGGACAGGGGCCTACGAGCAGTACTTC. It translates to CASSQDLGTGAYEQYF.

As concerns this clone: The same CDR3 arises from other DNA sequences in this sample as well. The chain couples TRBV28 to TRBJ2-3; D not resolved. From germline, CDR1 is MDHEN and CDR2 SYDVKM. The ends were cut back, 6 bases at V and 3 bases at J, with 4 bases in the middle. This CDR3 is built from 11 residues. CDR3 in amino acids: CASSPTDTQYF. As DNA, the CDR3 is TGTGCCAGCAGCCCGACAGATACGCAGTATTTT.

This clone was seen once. This chain joins TRBV4-3 and TRBJ2-5; unclear D gene. The germline V gene has CDR1 LGHNA and CDR2 YSLEER. This CDR3 is 15 amino acids long. The ends were cut back, 1 base at V and 2 bases at J, with 11 bases in the middle. DNA of the CDR3: TGCGCCAGCAGCCAAGGTCCGTCGCAGCAAGAGACCCAGTACTTC. It codes for CASSQGPSQQETQYF.

V usage is TRBV28 and J usage is TRBJ2-3; 7 bases map to TRBD2. The CDR3 length is 16 residues. The trim removed 4 bases at V and 0 bases at J, leaving 7 bases unmatched. CDR1 is MDHEN and CDR2 is SYDVKM in the germline V gene. This CDR3 is CASSSYRGESTDTQYF. Here the CDR3 DNA reads TGTGCCAGCAGTTCCTACCGGGGGGAAAGCACAGATACGCAGTATTTT.

The chain couples TRBV11-2 to TRBJ2-2; 9 bases are a match to TRBD1. V trimming: 4 bases; J trimming: 4 bases; junction bases outside the gene matches: 10. CDR3 length equals 17 residues. Germline lookup yields CDR1 SGHAT and CDR2 FQNNGV. The CDR3, as DNA: TGTGCCAGCAGCTCGTTCTCGGGACAGGGCGTCACCGGGGAGCTGTTTTTT. It is translated as CASSSFSGQGVTGELFF.

This chain joins TRBV27 and TRBJ2-1; the match to TRBD1 covers 7 bases. J lost 9 bases, V lost 1 base, and 6 bases had no gene match. The CDR3 sequence is 14 residues long. Germline CDR1 MNHEY, CDR2 SMNVEV (reference sequence). CDR3 amino acids: CASSLWGGTVEQFF. CDR3 coding DNA: TGTGCCAGCAGTTTATGGGGTGGGACAGTTGAGCAGTTCTTC.

This sequence joins TRBV5-1 and TRBJ1-4; 7 bases fit TRBD1. The CDR3 covers 16 residues. With 0 bases clipped from V and 8 bases from J, the junction kept 10 bases outside the gene matches. CDR1 and CDR2 (germline): SGHRS, YFSETQ. CDR3 sequence: CASSLAPSRGNEKLFF. In DNA form, the CDR3 reads TGCGCCAGCAGCTTGGCCCCCTCCAGGGGGAACGAAAAACTGTTTTTT.

The sample holds a few counts of this clone. This chain connects TRBV6-2 or TRBV6-3 to TRBJ1-1; D perhaps matches TRBD1 (6 bases). Germline V gene lookup returns CDR1 MNHEY and CDR2 SVGEGT. The germline V and J ends were trimmed by 6 bases and 11 bases, with 16 bases remaining between them. CDR3 length equals 12 residues. Here the CDR3 reads CASSHPGQGAFF. DNA of the CDR3: TGTGCCAGCAGCCATCCGGGACAAGGGGCTTTCTTT.

The V call is TRBV18, the J call TRBJ2-7, with D hard to call. From germline, CDR1 is KGHSH and CDR2 LQKENI. V was trimmed by 4 bases and J by 5 bases, leaving 6 bases between them. The CDR3 spans 11 residues. The CDR3 DNA follows: TGTGCCAGCTCACTACACAACGAGCAGTACTTC. This encodes CASSLHNEQYF.